This TCR beta chain emerged from a study of blood T cells in healthy people across ages. For the second PCR, which ran for 7 to 11 cycles, a sample-barcoded 5' primer and a J-beta primer mix were used. Each cDNA molecule received a tag from a template-switch adaptor that had 12 random nucleotides. TCRdb independently ran MiXCR on the 5' RACE reads; one entry per CDR3 protein. This table holds about 1.6 million distinct CDR3 sequences, almost 35% found once. Germline CDR1 MNHEY, CDR2 SVGEGT. The V and J ends lost 7 bases and 0 bases respectively, with 13 bases between them. The CDR3 is 14 amino acids. Study-level results: Diversity estimates from one million T cells were considered underestimates. Shifts in expanded clonotypes may have been confounded by donor CMV status, which was unknown. With age, beta diversity per million T cells declined roughly linearly, significantly by about 40.

Remarks on this clonotype: Antigen specificity is unknown.

What was sequenced was blood. The chain has TRBV6-2 or TRBV6-3 and TRBJ2-7; D gene ambiguous. The sequence was obtained from a woman in her twenties or thirties in good health. CDR3 sequence (DNA): TGTGCCAGCATGGATGGCGGATTCTCCTACGAGCAGTACTTC. It yields the protein CASMDGGFSYEQYF.